One sample yielded the 5 T cell receptor beta chains listed below, sequenced in a study of early T cells in non-severe SARS-CoV-2 infection (dated by TCRdb to 2020 to 2022). The protocol used for the library was 5' RACE. The data were produced on a NextSeq 500. The public reads were quality trimmed at Q25 with fastp and then assembled into clones with MiXCR by TCRdb, keeping productive beta chains. CDR3 protein duplicates are merged, each entry listing the most common genes and DNA. This sample gives 55,000 to 70,000 distinct CDR3 sequences in total; 3.5% to 6% of them show up just once. Roughly 3.9% of the sample goes to the ten largest clones. The material sequenced was whole blood, taken at baseline. These receptors all stem from an adult who was a healthcare worker with PCR-confirmed SARS-CoV-2 infection or an uninfected control (not recorded which). The donor label of this sample is uncertain.

This clonotype occurred many times. V and J are TRBV5-4 and TRBJ2-1, with unresolved D. The CDR3 covers 13 residues. Per the germline V gene, CDR1 is SGHNT and CDR2 is YYREEE (reference sequence). Trimming took 0 bases from V and 8 from J, leaving 9 bases between them. As DNA, the CDR3 is TGTGCCAGCAGCTTGGGGTTTGGCGATGAGCAGTTCTTC. Residues: CASSLGFGDEQFF.

In this sample, this clonotype turned up many times. CDR3 sequence: CSALGEGTNEQFF. CDR3 in DNA: TGCAGTGCGCTAGGGGAAGGGACCAATGAGCAGTTCTTC. The genes are TRBV20-1 and TRBJ2-1; possibly TRBD1 or TRBD2 for D (5 bases each). The germline V gene has CDR1 DFQATT and CDR2 SNEGSKA (reference sequence). V gave up 6 bases and J gave up 6 bases, with 15 bases separating them. This CDR3 has 13 residues.

This clonotype was counted at least ten times. The chain joins TRBV5-1 to TRBJ2-7; D remains unclear. Germline assignment: CDR1 SGHRS and CDR2 YFSETQ. V lost 1 base and J 3 bases, leaving 14 bases between the germline ends. The CDR3 runs to 15 residues. CDR3 in amino acids: CASSLTSGPYYEQYF. The CDR3, as DNA: TGCGCCAGCAGCTTGACGTCTGGCCCGTACTACGAGCAGTACTTC.

The table lists this clonotype with many counts. The chain has TRBV9 and TRBJ2-1, with TRBD2 matching over 12 bases. With 0 bases clipped from V and 4 bases from J, the junction kept 5 bases outside the gene matches. The CDR3 loop spans 17 amino acids. Germline CDR1 and CDR2: SGDLS and YYNGEE. The CDR3 DNA is TGTGCCAGCAGCGTAGCTCCTAGCGGGGGGGCTTACAATGAGCAGTTCTTC. Translation gives CASSVAPSGGAYNEQFF.

The chain is built from TRBV5-5 and TRBJ1-4; D perhaps matches TRBD1 (5 bases). V lost 0 bases to trimming and J lost 8 bases, with 11 bases between them. This CDR3 has 14 amino acids. Germline CDR1 and CDR2: SGHKS and YYEKEE (reference sequence). The CDR3 is CASSLGPGDEKLFF. DNA for the CDR3: TGTGCCAGCAGCTTGGGTCCCGGGGACGAAAAACTGTTTTTT. Full variable domain (remainder filled in from reference TRBV5-5 and TRBJ1-4): DAGVTQSPTHLIKTRGQQVTLRCSPISGHKSVSWYQQVLGQGPQFIFQYYEKEERGRGNFPDRFSARQFPNYSSELNVNALLLGDSALYLCASSLGPGDEKLFFGSGTQLSVL.